The rows below give T cell receptor beta chains drawn from one sample of a study of shared clonotypes between healthy human individuals. Assay used: immunoSEQ multiplex PCR; TCRdb lists only in-frame clones, some missing. The table lists about 2.2 million clones, around 93% of them singletons. Sequenced sample: naive CD8+ T cells from PBMCs. The source of these receptors is a man between 18 and 29 years old in good health. Some clones in this sample may be carry-over from other donors' samples. Each CDR3 is given with its conserved first and last residue. The D gene is left open where the match is weak. Rows may omit the clone size; those that give it use once, few, many or a size class.

CDR3nt: TGTGCCAGCAGCCACTGGACAGGGTACGACTCTGGGGCCAACGTCCTGACTTTC; CDR3aa: CASSHWTGYDSGANVLTF; abundance: NA; v_gene: TRBV11-2; d_gene: TRBD1; j_gene: TRBJ2-6
CDR3nt: TGCAGCGTGGCAGGGGGCTCTGAAGCTTTCTTT; CDR3aa: CSVAGGSEAFF; abundance: NA; v_gene: TRBV29-1; d_gene: TRBD1; j_gene: TRBJ1-1
CDR3nt: TGTGCCAGCAGGGGTGCGACCAGCTCCTACGAGCAGTACTTC; CDR3aa: CASRGATSSYEQYF; abundance: once; v_gene: TRBV2; d_gene: NA; j_gene: TRBJ2-7
CDR3nt: TGTGCCAGCAGTCCCGGTTGGGCCTATGGCTACACCTTC; CDR3aa: CASSPGWAYGYTF; abundance: NA; v_gene: TRBV27; d_gene: NA; j_gene: TRBJ1-2
CDR3nt: TGTGCCAGCAGCTTAGTTGGGGGCCCAGACATTCAGTACTTC; CDR3aa: CASSLVGGPDIQYF; abundance: NA; v_gene: TRBV7-2; d_gene: NA; j_gene: TRBJ2-4
CDR3nt: TGTGCCAGCAGTGGCGGCAGGGGCAATCAGCCCCAGCATTTT; CDR3aa: CASSGGRGNQPQHF; abundance: NA; v_gene: TRBV28; d_gene: NA; j_gene: TRBJ1-5
CDR3nt: TGTGCCAATCGTACGGTGAGGAACACTGAAGCTTTCTTT; CDR3aa: CANRTVRNTEAFF; abundance: NA; v_gene: TRBV27; d_gene: NA; j_gene: TRBJ1-1
CDR3nt: TGTGCCAGCAGTTCACCGGGAAGAGATGAAAAACTGTTTTTT; CDR3aa: CASSSPGRDEKLFF; abundance: NA; v_gene: TRBV6-1; d_gene: NA; j_gene: TRBJ1-4
CDR3nt: TGTGCCAGCAGCAACGGACAGGGGCTCGGTTCACCCCTCCACTTT; CDR3aa: CASSNGQGLGSPLHF; abundance: NA; v_gene: TRBV9; d_gene: TRBD1; j_gene: TRBJ1-6
CDR3nt: TGTGCCACCAGCAGAGATCTAGAGACTGGGGCCAACGTCCTGACTTTC; CDR3aa: CATSRDLETGANVLTF; abundance: NA; v_gene: TRBV15; d_gene: NA; j_gene: TRBJ2-6
CDR3nt: TGCGCCAGCAGCTTGGATGGACAGGGGACGCCACCTTACAATGAGCAGTTCTTC; CDR3aa: CASSLDGQGTPPYNEQFF; abundance: once; v_gene: TRBV5-1; d_gene: TRBD1; j_gene: TRBJ2-1
CDR3nt: TGTGCCAGCAGCTTAGCCGTGGGGGGAATTGGACACAGAGCTTTCTTT; CDR3aa: CASSLAVGGIGHRAFF; abundance: NA; v_gene: TRBV7-9; d_gene: NA; j_gene: TRBJ1-1
CDR3nt: TGTGCCAGCAGCCCGACCGACAGGGACGAGCAGTACTTC; CDR3aa: CASSPTDRDEQYF; abundance: NA; v_gene: TRBV14; d_gene: TRBD1; j_gene: TRBJ2-7
CDR3nt: TGTGCCAGCAGTTATTTGGCTGACAATGAGCAGTTCTTC; CDR3aa: CASSYLADNEQFF; abundance: NA; v_gene: TRBV6-5; d_gene: NA; j_gene: TRBJ2-1
CDR3nt: TGTGCTAGTGGTTTGGACGAGTTGGGCAGGGGGCCCCCCCACGTCCTGACTTTC; CDR3aa: CASGLDELGRGPPHVLTF; abundance: once; v_gene: TRBV12-5; d_gene: TRBD1; j_gene: TRBJ2-6
CDR3nt: TGTGCCAGCAGTTCTCCCAGGGTACATCAGCCCCAGCATTTT; CDR3aa: CASSSPRVHQPQHF; abundance: NA; v_gene: TRBV28; d_gene: NA; j_gene: TRBJ1-5
CDR3nt: TGTGCCAGCAGCAAAAAGGCCAGGGGGTGCAATCAGCCCCAGCATTTT; CDR3aa: CASSKKARGCNQPQHF; abundance: NA; v_gene: TRBV21-1; d_gene: NA; j_gene: TRBJ1-5
CDR3nt: TGTGCCAGCAGTGATACAGGGGGTCCGGAGACCCAGTACTTC; CDR3aa: CASSDTGGPETQYF; abundance: once; v_gene: TRBV2; d_gene: TRBD1; j_gene: TRBJ2-5
CDR3nt: TGTGCCAGCAGCGTCAGTGGGGGGCAAGGCGAGCAGTACTTC; CDR3aa: CASSVSGGQGEQYF; abundance: NA; v_gene: TRBV9; d_gene: NA; j_gene: TRBJ2-7
CDR3nt: TGTGCCAGCAGCCTAATCCGGGGGCGCCACAATGAGCAGTTCTTC; CDR3aa: CASSLIRGRHNEQFF; abundance: NA; v_gene: TRBV7-2; d_gene: NA; j_gene: TRBJ2-1
CDR3nt: TGTGCCAGCAGTCGGGTTACCAGACAGTACAACACCGGGGAGCTGTTTTTT; CDR3aa: CASSRVTRQYNTGELFF; abundance: NA; v_gene: TRBV27; d_gene: NA; j_gene: TRBJ2-2
CDR3nt: TGTGCCAGCAGCTTAGCGGCCGAGGGGTTCCCTTACAATGAGCAGTTCTTC; CDR3aa: CASSLAAEGFPYNEQFF; abundance: NA; v_gene: TRBV11-2; d_gene: NA; j_gene: TRBJ2-1
CDR3nt: TGTGCCAGTAGTAAGTACAGGGTGAAAGATACGCAGTATTTT; CDR3aa: CASSKYRVKDTQYF; abundance: NA; v_gene: TRBV19; d_gene: NA; j_gene: TRBJ2-3
CDR3nt: TGTGCTAGTGGTTTGGGGACAACGTCGGTCACAGATACGCAGTATTTT; CDR3aa: CASGLGTTSVTDTQYF; abundance: once; v_gene: TRBV12-5; d_gene: NA; j_gene: TRBJ2-3
CDR3nt: TGTGCCAGTAGTAGTGTAGCGGGAGGACAATACGAGCAGTACTTC; CDR3aa: CASSSVAGGQYEQYF; abundance: NA; v_gene: TRBV19; d_gene: TRBD2; j_gene: TRBJ2-7
CDR3nt: TGTGCCAGCAGTCTCAGGGTGGACGAGCAGTACTTC; CDR3aa: CASSLRVDEQYF; abundance: NA; v_gene: TRBV14; d_gene: NA; j_gene: TRBJ2-7
CDR3nt: TGTGCCAGTAGTTTTGCACACCTCTACGAGCAGTACTTC; CDR3aa: CASSFAHLYEQYF; abundance: NA; v_gene: TRBV19; d_gene: NA; j_gene: TRBJ2-7
CDR3nt: TGTGCCAGCAGCTTGGCTCCGGACACTTTTTACGAGCAGTACTTC; CDR3aa: CASSLAPDTFYEQYF; abundance: NA; v_gene: TRBV5-4; d_gene: NA; j_gene: TRBJ2-7
CDR3nt: TGTGCCAGCAGTTTATCTAGTCTAGTTTTCTACGAGCAGTACTTC; CDR3aa: CASSLSSLVFYEQYF; abundance: NA; v_gene: TRBV27; d_gene: NA; j_gene: TRBJ2-7
CDR3nt: TGTGCCAGCAGTTTATTGTCTCCGGGGATCGGGGATCAGCCCCAGCATTTT; CDR3aa: CASSLLSPGIGDQPQHF; abundance: NA; v_gene: TRBV28; d_gene: NA; j_gene: TRBJ1-5
CDR3nt: TGTGCCAGCAGTTTTCTTGGATTACTCACGAACACTGAAGCTTTCTTT; CDR3aa: CASSFLGLLTNTEAFF; abundance: NA; v_gene: TRBV28; d_gene: NA; j_gene: TRBJ1-1
CDR3nt: TGTGCCAGCACCCCCGGGGTAGGTGAATTCTTAGGAGAGCAGTACTTC; CDR3aa: CASTPGVGEFLGEQYF; abundance: once; v_gene: TRBV27; d_gene: NA; j_gene: TRBJ2-7
CDR3nt: TGTGCCAGCAAAGTAGGGATGAGCTACGAGCAGTACTTC; CDR3aa: CASKVGMSYEQYF; abundance: NA; v_gene: TRBV13; d_gene: NA; j_gene: TRBJ2-7
CDR3nt: TGTGCCAGCAGCTCGGACAGGGGGCCTTCCTACGAGCAGTACTTC; CDR3aa: CASSSDRGPSYEQYF; abundance: NA; v_gene: TRBV11-3; d_gene: TRBD1; j_gene: TRBJ2-7
CDR3nt: TGTGCCAGCAGCCCCCGAGGTGAGCAGTTCTTC; CDR3aa: CASSPRGEQFF; abundance: NA; v_gene: TRBV11-2; d_gene: NA; j_gene: TRBJ2-1
CDR3nt: TGTGCCAGCAGCCAAGAGTTGAGGGCAGGTGGGGAGCAGTACTTC; CDR3aa: CASSQELRAGGEQYF; abundance: NA; v_gene: TRBV4-2; d_gene: NA; j_gene: TRBJ2-7
CDR3nt: TGTGCCAGCAGCGCGCGGACTAGCGGGACTCCCGAGCAGTACTTC; CDR3aa: CASSARTSGTPEQYF; abundance: NA; v_gene: TRBV11-2; d_gene: TRBD2; j_gene: TRBJ2-7